A single sample is the source of the 29 T cell receptor beta chains below, sequenced in a study of OX40 agonist ivuxolimab in advanced cancers. Profiled with immunoSEQ multiplex PCR; TCRdb holds only in-frame clones, not every one. The data show more than 45,000 clones, with 84% seen just once and 4.6% held by the top ten. Material: CD4+ or CD8+ T cells sorted from blood, obtained in a trial of the OX40 agonist ivuxolimab. All receptors come from an adult with an advanced solid tumor such as melanoma, head and neck, liver or kidney cancer.

The chain links TRBV7-2 to TRBJ2-7; the D is unclear. This CDR3 has 15 amino acids. Trimming took off 5 bases at V and 0 bases at J, with 14 bases between the two ends. The germline CDR1 and CDR2 sequences are SGHTA and FQGNSA. CDR3 residues: CASSQGGTRSYEQYF. Here the CDR3 DNA reads TGTGCCAGCAGCCAAGGTGGCACCCGCTCCTACGAGCAGTACTTC.

The chain is built from TRBV29-1 and TRBJ1-5; no reliable D call. Trimming left V 1 base short and J 6 bases short, with 10 bases between. This CDR3 comprises 13 residues. Looked up from germline, CDR1 is SQVTM and CDR2 is ANQGSEA. Here the CDR3 reads CSVEATPGQPQHF. Written as DNA, the CDR3 is TGCAGCGTTGAAGCTACCCCGGGTCAGCCCCAGCATTTT. Together with reference TRBV29-1 and TRBJ1-5, the CDR3 gives the full variable domain: SAVISQKPSRDICQRGTSLTIQCQVDSQVTMMFWYRQQPGQSLTLIATANQGSEATYESGFVIDKFPISRPNLTFSTLTVSNMSPEDSSIYLCSVEATPGQPQHFGDGTRLSIL.

The chain joins TRBV29-1 to TRBJ2-4; D unresolved. The CDR3 consists of 12 residues. Germline V gene sequence: CDR1 SQVTM, CDR2 ANQGSEA. The germline V and J ends were trimmed by 5 bases and 2 bases, with 7 bases remaining between them. As DNA, the CDR3 is TGCAGCGTTAGGGATTCCAAAAACATTCAGTACTTC. Translating it yields CSVRDSKNIQYF.

The chain combines TRBV18 with TRBJ2-5; D might be TRBD1 or TRBD2, each matching 5 bases. The CDR3 runs 13 residues. Germline V CDR1 and CDR2: KGHSH, LQKENI. Trimming cost V 6 bases and J 5 bases, with 13 bases left between them. In nucleotides, the CDR3 is TGTGCCAGCTCCCGGGGACCAGGGGAGACCCAGTACTTC. As protein: CASSRGPGETQYF.

This clone appeared a few times. The rearrangement links TRBV5-4 to TRBJ1-6; 9 bases map to TRBD1. Losses at the gene ends were 5 bases for V and 9 bases for J; bases not matched to a gene: 6. Germline V gene sequence: CDR1 SGHNT, CDR2 YYREEE (reference sequence). CDR3 length: 14 residues. CDR3 nucleotides: TGTGCCAGCAGTAAGGGACAGGGTCCTTCACCCCTCCACTTT. Encoded protein: CASSKGQGPSPLHF.

This chain connects TRBV25-1 to TRBJ2-7, with 13 bases lining up with TRBD2. The CDR3 sequence is 17 residues long. Germline assignment: CDR1 MGHDK and CDR2 SYGVNS. V was pared by 1 base and J by 4 bases, with 7 bases of the junction left unmatched. The CDR3 sequence: CASSELVGLAGRYEQYF. The CDR3 nucleotides read TGTGCCAGCAGTGAATTGGTGGGACTAGCGGGGCGTTACGAGCAGTACTTC.

The V call is TRBV6-1, the J call TRBJ2-1, with D unclear. The V end lost 4 bases, the J end lost 1 base, and 14 bases lay between the germline ends. The CDR3 contains 16 residues. Germline loops: CDR1 MNHNS, CDR2 SASEGT. The CDR3 protein is CASSGGVGTSYNEQFF. In DNA, the CDR3 is TGTGCCAGCAGTGGTGGTGTGGGTACTTCCTACAATGAGCAGTTCTTC.

The V and J genes are TRBV4-2 and TRBJ2-5, with TRBD1 as a possible D gene (5 bases). Germline CDR1 reads LGHNA; CDR2 reads YNFKEQ. Trimming took 1 base from V and 2 from J, leaving 20 bases between them. The CDR3 sequence is 18 residues long. CDR3 sequence (DNA): TGTGCCAGCAGCCAAGGCAGGGCATCCCGTTGGACACAAGAGACCCAGTACTTC. This gives the protein CASSQGRASRWTQETQYF.

This rearrangement joins TRBV30 to TRBJ2-2, with D possibly TRBD2 on 6 matching bases. The CDR3 has 15 amino acids. Trimming took off 5 bases at V and 3 bases at J, with 16 bases between the two ends. Germline CDR1 and CDR2: GTSNPN and SVGIG (reference sequence). In nucleotides, the CDR3 is TGTGCCTGGTTTTCGGGGGTGACAGACACCGGGGAGCTGTTTTTT. Its protein product is CAWFSGVTDTGELFF. The full variable domain, its missing parts supplied by reference TRBV30 and TRBJ2-2, is SQTIHQWPATLVQPVGSPLSLECTVEGTSNPNLYWYRQAAGRGLQLLFYSVGIGQISSEVPQNLSASRPQDRQFILSSKKLLLSDSGFYLCAWFSGVTDTGELFFGEGSRLTVL.

This rearrangement joins TRBV28 to TRBJ1-1; no clear D. The CDR3 runs 15 residues. Per the germline V gene, CDR1 is MDHEN and CDR2 is SYDVKM. The ends were cut back, 6 bases at V and 0 bases at J, with 14 bases in the middle. The CDR3 DNA reads as TGTGCCAGCAGCAGCAGTGCCGGGGTGAACACTGAAGCTTTCTTT. This codes for CASSSSAGVNTEAFF.

The CDR3 protein is CASSPPRGSYGYTF. CDR3 coding DNA: TGTGCCAGCAGTCCCCCGAGGGGGTCCTATGGCTACACCTTC. V and J are TRBV7-9 and TRBJ1-2; the D gene is possibly TRBD1 (6 bases). Trimming took off 6 bases at V and 4 bases at J, with 15 bases between the two ends. This CDR3 has 14 residues. From germline, CDR1 is SEHNR and CDR2 FQNEAQ (reference sequence).

The chain uses TRBV2 and TRBJ1-4; 7 positions match TRBD1. V lost 6 bases and J lost 5; bases outside the gene matches: 6. This CDR3 region has 14 residues. Germline V CDR1 and CDR2: SNHLY, FYNNEI. CDR3 sequence: CASRHDRENEKLFF. CDR3 nucleotide sequence: TGTGCCAGCAGACACGACAGGGAAAATGAAAAACTGTTTTTT.

This clone has a single count. Written as DNA, the CDR3 is TGTGCCAGCAGCCCCCCGGGCAGGGGATACGAGCAGTACTTC. Protein sequence: CASSPPGRGYEQYF. The rearrangement uses TRBV9 and TRBJ2-7, with a possible D match to TRBD1 (6 bases). The V end was cut by 4 bases, the J end by 4 bases, with 15 bases between. This CDR3 region has 14 residues. Germline lookup yields CDR1 SGDLS and CDR2 YYNGEE.

The genes are TRBV5-1 and TRBJ2-2; D is undetermined. The germline V and J ends were trimmed by 0 bases and 1 base, with 7 bases remaining between them. Germline values: CDR1 SGHRS, CDR2 YFSETQ. This CDR3 has 15 residues. CDR3 amino acids: CASSLEAENTGELFF. The CDR3 nucleotides are TGCGCCAGCAGCTTGGAGGCAGAGAACACCGGGGAGCTGTTTTTT.

The chain recombines TRBV2 with TRBJ1-5; 7 bases are a match to TRBD1. V lost 6 bases and J lost 2; bases outside the gene matches: 10. This CDR3 contains 16 residues. Germline CDR1 reads SNHLY; CDR2 reads FYNNEI. CDR3 in amino acids: CASRVSRQGGNQPQHF. Written as DNA, the CDR3 is TGTGCCAGCAGGGTGTCTCGACAGGGAGGCAATCAGCCCCAGCATTTT.

This CDR3 is CASKAGGSNQPQHF. The CDR3 region has the DNA TGTGCCAGCAAGGCGGGGGGATCAAATCAGCCCCAGCATTTT. The rearrangement joins TRBV6-5 to TRBJ1-5, with TRBD1 as a possible D gene (5 bases). V lost 7 bases, J lost 4 bases, and 14 bases lay in between. The germline V gene has CDR1 MNHEY and CDR2 SVGAGI. This CDR3 has 14 amino acids.

This clone came up a few times. The chain has TRBV19 and TRBJ2-3; D may be TRBD2 (5 bases). The V gene lost 6 bases and the J gene lost 5 bases, with 18 bases spanning the gap. Per the germline V gene, CDR1 is LNHDA and CDR2 is SQIVND (reference sequence). CDR3 size: 15 residues. The DNA for the CDR3 is TGTGCCAGTAGGGGGTTCGAGGGCTCAGGAGATACGCAGTATTTT. Translation: CASRGFEGSGDTQYF.

V usage is TRBV5-1 and J usage is TRBJ2-3; 7 nucleotides align to TRBD2. CDR3 size: 16 residues. Germline CDR1 and CDR2: SGHRS and YFSETQ. Trimming at V came to 3 bases and at J to 7 bases, leaving 14 bases not matched to a gene. The CDR3 protein is CASSSGWGGVTNTQYF. The CDR3 DNA is TGCGCCAGCAGCTCTGGATGGGGGGGTGTCACCAATACGCAGTATTTT.

The V gene is TRBV9, the J gene TRBJ1-1, with a possible D match to TRBD1 (6 bases). Germline V gene data show CDR1 as SGDLS and CDR2 as YYNGEE. CDR3 length equals 14 residues. Trimming shortened V by 2 bases and J by 1 base, and 9 bases separated the two germline ends. CDR3 sequence: CASSVEGGNTEAFF. Here the CDR3 DNA reads TGTGCCAGCAGCGTCGAAGGGGGGAACACTGAAGCTTTCTTT. Complete variable domain (other parts from reference TRBV9 and TRBJ1-1): DSGVTQTPKHLITATGQRVTLRCSPRSGDLSVYWYQQSLDQGLQFLIQYYNGEERAKGNILERFSAQQFPDLHSELNLSSLELGDSALYFCASSVEGGNTEAFFGQGTRLTVV.

The chain carries TRBV5-5 and TRBJ2-6; D unresolved. Germline-derived CDR1 and CDR2 are SGHKS and YYEKEE (reference sequence). The CDR3 loop spans 14 amino acids. Trimming took off 0 bases at V and 13 bases at J, with 14 bases between the two ends. Written as DNA, the CDR3 is TGTGCCAGCAGCTTGGTACTTGGGGATAGGGTCCTGACTTTC. Translating gives CASSLVLGDRVLTF.

The CDR3 bases are TGTGCCAGTATGGACGGCTCCAATCAGCCCCAGCATTTT. Amino acid sequence: CASMDGSNQPQHF. The chain is built from TRBV19 and TRBJ1-5, with D uncertain. Germline V gene data show CDR1 as LNHDA and CDR2 as SQIVND (reference sequence). CDR3 length: 13 residues. With 7 bases removed from V and 3 bases from J, the gap between germline ends came to 10 bases.

CDR3 nucleotides: TGTGCCTGGACTAGGACAGGGGGCTATAATTCACCCCTCCACTTT. It codes for CAWTRTGGYNSPLHF. The chain uses TRBV30 and TRBJ1-6, with 10 bases fitting TRBD1. In germline, CDR1 is GTSNPN, CDR2 SVGIG (reference sequence). This CDR3 is built from 15 residues. Trimming at V came to 4 bases and at J to 3 bases, leaving 3 bases not matched to a gene. The complete variable domain, with remaining parts taken from reference TRBV30 and TRBJ1-6, reads SQTIHQWPATLVQPVGSPLSLECTVEGTSNPNLYWYRQAAGRGLQLLFYSVGIGQISSEVPQNLSASRPQDRQFILSSKKLLLSDSGFYLCAWTRTGGYNSPLHFGNGTRLTVT.

The chain couples TRBV6-1 to TRBJ2-5; TRBD1 agrees at 8 bases. The CDR3 sequence is 11 residues long. V lost 6 bases to trimming and J lost 13 bases; unmatched junction nucleotides: 7. Germline V CDR1 and CDR2: MNHNS, SASEGT. The CDR3 coding sequence is TGTGCCAGCAGCCCCGGGCAGGGGGCGTACTTC. Protein sequence: CASSPGQGAYF.

The chain couples TRBV15 to TRBJ1-5; no clear D. CDR1 LNHNV and CDR2 YYDKDF come from the germline V gene (reference sequence). Trimming pared 5 bases from V and 9 bases from J, leaving 20 bases between. This CDR3 has 15 residues. CDR3: CATSAKRTDFGPQHF. The CDR3 nucleotides are TGTGCCACCAGCGCAAAAAGGACGGACTTTGGGCCCCAGCATTTT.

This sequence joins TRBV7-3 and TRBJ2-7, with TRBD1 matching 9 bases. Germline V lookup: CDR1 SGHTA, CDR2 FQGTGA. J was trimmed by 6 bases and V by 5 bases; bases with no gene match: 2. This CDR3 has 12 residues. The CDR3 DNA reads as TGTGCCAGCAGCCCGACAGGGGGCGAGCAGTACTTC. This codes for CASSPTGGEQYF. The full variable domain, completed using reference TRBV7-3 and TRBJ2-7, is GAGVSQTPSNKVTEKGKYVELRCDPISGHTALYWYRQSLGQGPEFLIYFQGTGAADDSGLPNDRFFAVRPEGSVSTLKIQRTERGDSAVYLCASSPTGGEQYFGPGTRLTVT.

The chain is built from TRBV7-9 and TRBJ2-5, with 7 bases identical to TRBD1. V shed 4 bases, J shed 1 base, and the junction held 9 bases outside the gene matches. CDR3 length equals 16 residues. Germline lookup yields CDR1 SEHNR and CDR2 FQNEAQ (reference sequence). The CDR3 sequence: CASSSLIGTVQETQYF. As DNA, the CDR3 is TGTGCCAGCAGCTCCCTTATCGGGACAGTCCAAGAGACCCAGTACTTC.

J is TRBJ1-6 and V is TRBV5-6, with TRBD1 identical over 7 bases. The V segment lost 4 bases and the J segment 3 bases; nucleotides outside the gene matches: 7. The CDR3 loop spans 16 amino acids. Looked up from germline, CDR1 is SGHDT and CDR2 is YYEEEE. The CDR3 reads CASSTGTVGYNSPLHF. In nucleotides, the CDR3 is TGTGCCAGCAGCACCGGGACAGTCGGCTATAATTCACCCCTCCACTTT.

This clone was recorded once. V and J are TRBV5-1 and TRBJ1-4; D call uncertain. V was clipped by 1 base and J by 0 bases, with 13 bases between them. The germline gives CDR1 SGHRS, CDR2 YFSETQ. This CDR3 is 17 amino acids long. CDR3 bases: TGCGCCAGCAGCTTGTTGGGGAACCCGTCAACTAATGAAAAACTGTTTTTT. This codes for CASSLLGNPSTNEKLFF.

The rearrangement joins TRBV2 to TRBJ2-6, with TRBD2 as a possible D gene (7 bases). CDR1 SNHLY and CDR2 FYNNEI come from the germline V gene. Between the trimmed V and J ends, which lost 3 bases and 2 bases, there was a span of 11 bases. The CDR3 is made up of 16 amino acids. CDR3 amino acids: CASSDRGGAGANVLTF. Here the CDR3 DNA reads TGTGCCAGCAGTGATAGGGGGGGCGCTGGGGCCAACGTCCTGACTTTC.